The rows below give T cell receptor beta chains drawn from one sample of a study of cytomegalovirus exposure and HLA in healthy donors. Using immunoSEQ multiplex PCR, the repertoire was profiled, and TCRdb retains in-frame clones only, with some absent. The sample lists about 180,000 clones; roughly 87% were seen once. The material sequenced was PBMCs. These receptors originate from a woman between 50 and 59 years old in good health and CMV-seronegative. Each CDR3 is given with its conserved first and last residue. A D gene is named only where the DNA matches it firmly. Clone size, where shown, is once, few, many, or a class for clones that have expanded.

TRBD2	TRBJ2-5	TRBV9	NA	CASSVRTSGVGAQETQYF	TGTGCCAGCAGCGTCCGGACTAGCGGGGTGGGGGCACAAGAGACCCAGTACTTC
TRBD1	TRBJ2-7	TRBV6-5	NA	CATGQGREQYF	TGTGCCACCGGACAGGGTCGCGAGCAGTACTTC
TRBD1	TRBJ1-4	TRBV28	NA	CASSQNDRGPEKLFF	TGTGCCAGCAGTCAAAACGACAGGGGGCCTGAAAAACTGTTTTTT
NA	TRBJ2-3	TRBV2	NA	CASSGGSGGTILTDTQYF	TGTGCCAGCAGTGGAGGGTCGGGGGGCACGATCCTCACAGATACGCAGTATTTT
NA	TRBJ1-2	TRBV4-1	NA	CASGGILYGYTF	TGCGCCAGCGGAGGGATTCTCTATGGCTACACCTTC
NA	TRBJ1-2	TRBV14	NA	CASSQSARTEENYGYTF	TGTGCCAGCAGCCAGTCCGCCCGGACGGAGGAAAACTATGGCTACACCTTC
TRBD1	TRBJ2-7	TRBV7-8	NA	CASSLAGGGTGGSYEQYF	TGTGCCAGCAGCTTAGCAGGGGGTGGGACAGGGGGCTCCTACGAGCAGTACTTC
TRBD2	TRBJ2-7	TRBV30	NA	CAWSSGASYEQYF	TGTGCCTGGAGTAGCGGGGCCAGCTACGAGCAGTACTTC
TRBD1	TRBJ1-1	TRBV2	NA	CASGGRGLVSGTEAFF	TGTGCCAGCGGCGGGAGGGGGCTGGTATCGGGGACTGAAGCTTTCTTT
TRBD1	TRBJ1-1	TRBV2	NA	CAGGQGASVTEAFF	TGTGCCGGAGGACAGGGGGCATCGGTTACTGAAGCTTTCTTT
TRBD2	TRBJ2-5	TRBV4-2	NA	CASSQGLAGEETQYF	TGTGCCAGCAGCCAAGGACTAGCGGGAGAAGAGACCCAGTACTTC
NA	TRBJ2-7	TRBV5-1	NA	CASSGGHTNSYEQYF	TGCGCCAGCAGCGGGGGACATACGAACTCCTACGAGCAGTACTTC
TRBD2	TRBJ2-5	TRBV27	NA	CASSSLRGKAGGGETQYF	TGTGCCAGCAGTTCCCTAAGGGGGAAAGCGGGAGGAGGGGAGACCCAGTACTTC
NA	TRBJ2-3	TRBV5-6	once	CASSSMDRPTDTQYF	TGTGCCAGCAGCTCCATGGACAGACCCACAGATACGCAGTATTTT
TRBD2	TRBJ2-7	TRBV6-1	NA	CASSGHRTSGRAYEQYF	TGTGCCAGCAGTGGACACCGGACTAGCGGGAGGGCCTACGAGCAGTACTTC
TRBD1	TRBJ1-3	TRBV25-1	NA	CASRDRGTGNTIYF	TGTGCCAGCAGAGACAGGGGTACTGGAAACACCATATATTTT
NA	TRBJ1-5	TRBV7-2	NA	CASSPPGYQPQHF	TGTGCCAGCAGCCCCCCCGGGTATCAGCCCCAGCATTTT
TRBD1	TRBJ2-2	TRBV7-3	NA	CASSRDRVPGELFF	TGTGCCAGCAGCCGTGACAGGGTCCCCGGGGAGCTGTTTTTT
TRBD2	TRBJ2-5	TRBV9	few	CARKRGLAQETQYF	TGTGCCAGAAAGAGGGGACTAGCGCAAGAGACCCAGTACTTC
TRBD1	TRBJ1-1	TRBV7-9	NA	CASSLTQTGGTEAFF	TGTGCCAGCAGCCTAACCCAGACAGGGGGCACTGAAGCTTTCTTT
NA	TRBJ1-5	TRBV28	NA	CASSLAGFSNQPQHF	TGTGCCAGCAGTTTAGCGGGGTTCAGCAATCAGCCCCAGCATTTT
NA	TRBJ2-1	TRBV29-1	NA	CSVEGQGWMNEQFF	TGCAGCGTTGAGGGCCAGGGGTGGATGAATGAGCAGTTCTTC
TRBD2	TRBJ2-7	TRBV19	NA	CASSIGPLTSGRPHEQYF	TGTGCCAGTAGTATAGGGCCCCTTACTAGCGGGAGGCCCCACGAGCAGTACTTC
NA	TRBJ2-7	TRBV4-3	NA	CASSHSPLDGSYEQYF	TGCGCCAGCAGCCATAGCCCTCTAGACGGGAGCTACGAGCAGTACTTC
NA	TRBJ1-1	TRBV4-1	NA	CASSQLSGTEAFF	TGCGCCAGCAGCCAGCTTTCGGGGACTGAAGCTTTCTTT
NA	TRBJ2-2	TRBV9	NA	CASSLRGDSNTGELFF	TGTGCCAGCAGCCTCCGTGGGGACTCTAACACCGGGGAGCTGTTTTTT
NA	TRBJ2-1	TRBV29-1	NA	CSVELVMDNEQFF	TGCAGCGTTGAACTAGTGATGGACAATGAGCAGTTCTTC
NA	TRBJ2-5	TRBV18	NA	CASSSSQASQETQYF	TGTGCCAGCTCGTCGTCGCAGGCCAGCCAAGAGACCCAGTACTTC
NA	TRBJ2-7	TRBV7-9	few	CASSLGQGGYEQYF	TGTGCCAGCAGCTTAGGTCAGGGAGGCTACGAGCAGTACTTC
NA	TRBJ2-5	TRBV6-5	NA	CASSYERGEETQYF	TGTGCCAGCAGTTACGAAAGGGGCGAAGAGACCCAGTACTTC
NA	TRBJ2-1	TRBV10-3	NA	CAIRGQGLAGGRDEQFF	TGTGCCATCAGGGGACAGGGTTTAGCGGGAGGTCGAGATGAGCAGTTCTTC
NA	TRBJ2-7	TRBV5-1	few	CASSVTYEQYF	TGCGCCAGCAGCGTAACCTACGAGCAGTACTTC
NA	TRBJ2-7	TRBV2	NA	CASSDQGGSYEQYF	TGTGCCAGCAGTGATCAAGGCGGCTCCTACGAGCAGTACTTC